These 4 T cell receptor beta chains were all obtained from the same sample, sequenced in a study of cytomegalovirus exposure and HLA in healthy donors. Amplification used 60 Vbeta primers and 13 Jbeta primers. The table came from immunoSEQ multiplex PCR; TCRdb's copy has only in-frame clones and leaves some out. The sample yields 100,000 to 150,000 clones, over 65% seen once. Source material: PBMCs. These receptors were taken from a man aged 25-40 years in good health and CMV-seronegative.

The chain combines TRBV4-3 with TRBJ1-2; 9 bases are a match to TRBD1. This CDR3 contains 14 residues. The V gene end was trimmed by 0 bases and the J gene end by 8 bases; junction bases not matched to a gene: 4. The germline V gene encodes CDR1 LGHNA and CDR2 YSLEER. The CDR3 DNA follows: TGCGCCAGCAGCCAAGATACAGGGGGCCGGGGCTACACCTTC. Its protein is CASSQDTGGRGYTF.

The chain links TRBV19 to TRBJ1-5; the D gene is possibly TRBD1 (5 bases). The V gene's germline CDR1 is LNHDA and CDR2 SQIVND (reference sequence). CDR3 size: 14 residues. Deletions cut 8 bases from V and 0 bases from J, with 11 bases between. The CDR3: CASQKGYSNQPQHF. The CDR3 nucleotides are TGTGCCAGTCAGAAGGGGTATAGCAATCAGCCCCAGCATTTT.

The rearrangement links TRBV5-1 to TRBJ2-7; 8 nucleotides match TRBD1. The CDR3 sequence is 16 residues long. Germline-derived CDR1 and CDR2 are SGHRS and YFSETQ. The V gene end was trimmed by 0 bases and the J gene end by 1 base; junction bases not matched to a gene: 6. The CDR3 region is CASSLAPQGDSYEQYF. The DNA of the CDR3 is TGCGCCAGCAGCTTGGCCCCACAGGGGGATTCCTACGAGCAGTACTTC.

The rearrangement joins TRBV7-2 to TRBJ2-7; a possible D gene is TRBD2 (6 bases). CDR1 is SGHTA and CDR2 is FQGNSA in the germline V gene. Deletions cut 1 base from V and 11 bases from J, with 15 bases between. The CDR3 runs to 13 residues. The CDR3 spells CASSLVSVAEEYF. The CDR3 region has the DNA TGTGCCAGCAGCTTAGTCTCGGTAGCGGAGGAGTACTTC.